This TCR beta chain was identified in a study of early T cells in non-severe SARS-CoV-2 infection. TCRdb re-called the 5' RACE reads through MiXCR, storing one row per CDR3 protein. The sample includes 80,000 to 95,000 distinct CDR3 sequences, roughly an eighth of them seen just once. General study points: VDJdb-based annotation leaned toward anti-spike CD8 responses and missed private and CD4 specificities.

CDR1 is SGHAT and CDR2 is FQNNGV in the germline V gene. The CDR3 extends over 16 amino acids. On this clonotype itself: Its antigen remains unidentified. Possible read error: a much larger clone is one base away.

The V call is TRBV11-2, the J call TRBJ2-1; 14 nucleotides align to TRBD2. Sequencing used whole blood. The receptor comes from an adult who was a healthcare worker with PCR-confirmed SARS-CoV-2 infection or an uninfected control (not recorded which). Written as DNA, the CDR3 is TGTGCCAGAAGCTCGAGGACTAGCGGGGGGCACAATGAGCAGTTCTTC. This gives the protein CARSSRTSGGHNEQFF.